What follows describes a single T cell receptor (beta chain). Its antigen is as yet unknown. The protocol was immunoSEQ multiplex PCR, while the TCRdb copy is restricted to in-frame clones and leaves out a portion. The sample records hundreds of thousands of clones, 75% to 95% being singletons. Treatment of the sample: around 19 received Ad26.COV2.S at low or high dose, single or two shots; roughly five received placebo; per-sample allocation not given. Sampling occurred on day 63 after the first vaccine or placebo injection. In Boston, an adult donor aged 18-55 years took part. The data were taken from a study of Ad26.COV2.S vaccination and SARS-CoV-2 variants. For the study at large: Ad26.COV2.S given intramuscularly, once or twice 56 days apart. Study findings and constraints: Substantial breadth was reportedly displayed by spike-specific CD8+ and CD4+ T cell responses after vaccination. Non-spike TCR breadth was similar in vaccine and placebo recipients.

With 6 bases removed from V and 1 base from J, the gap between germline ends came to 12 bases. This CDR3 contains 14 residues. Germline V gives CDR1 MDHEN, CDR2 SYDVKM. This clonotype originated in a person aged 18-65 years who received the Ad26.COV2.S COVID-19 vaccine or a placebo. The rearrangement joins TRBV28 to TRBJ1-1, with D possibly matching TRBD1 (6 bases). This material consisted of peripheral blood, taken in a trial of Ad26.COV2.S vaccine versus placebo. DNA for the CDR3: TGTGCCAGCAGAATGACAGGCGAGAACACTGAAGCTTTCTTT. Its protein is CASRMTGENTEAFF. Looking up the rest from reference TRBV28 and TRBJ1-1 gives the full variable domain: DVKVTQSSRYLVKRTGEKVFLECVQDMDHENMFWYRQDPGLGLRLIYFSYDVKMKEKGDIPEGYSVSREKKERFSLILESASTNQTSMYLCASRMTGENTEAFFGQGTRLTVV.